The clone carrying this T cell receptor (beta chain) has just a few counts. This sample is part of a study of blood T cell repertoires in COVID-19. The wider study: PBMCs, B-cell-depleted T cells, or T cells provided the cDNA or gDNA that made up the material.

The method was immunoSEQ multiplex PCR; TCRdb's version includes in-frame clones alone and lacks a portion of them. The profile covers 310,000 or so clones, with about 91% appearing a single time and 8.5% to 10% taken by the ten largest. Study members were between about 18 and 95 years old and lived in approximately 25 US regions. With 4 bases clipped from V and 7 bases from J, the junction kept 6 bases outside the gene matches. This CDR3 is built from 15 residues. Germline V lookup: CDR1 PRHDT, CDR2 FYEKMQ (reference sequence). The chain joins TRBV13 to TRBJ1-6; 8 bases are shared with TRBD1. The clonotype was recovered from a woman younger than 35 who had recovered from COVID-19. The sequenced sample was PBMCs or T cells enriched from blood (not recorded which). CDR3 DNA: TGTGCCAGCAGCTCAGGACAGGGTATGAATTCACCCCTCCACTTT. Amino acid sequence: CASSSGQGMNSPLHF. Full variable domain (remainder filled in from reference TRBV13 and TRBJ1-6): AAGVIQSPRHLIKEKRETATLKCYPIPRHDTVYWYQQGPGQDPQFLISFYEKMQSDKGSIPDRFSAQQFSDYHSELNMSSLELGDSALYFCASSSGQGMNSPLHFGNGTRLTVT.